The rows below give T cell receptor beta chains drawn from one sample of a study of OX40 agonist ivuxolimab in advanced cancers. Only in-frame clones appear in the TCRdb table, and some are missing; sequencing was by immunoSEQ multiplex PCR. The table includes some 120,000 clones, around 90% detected once. Source: CD4+ or CD8+ T cells sorted from blood, taken in a trial of the OX40 agonist ivuxolimab. Receptors originate from an adult with an advanced solid tumor such as melanoma, head and neck, liver or kidney cancer. The CDR3 runs from the conserved cysteine through the conserved F or W. D genes are given only for firm matches. A row's size may be missing; if present it is once, few, many or a size class.

V gene: TRBV25-1; D gene: TRBD2; clone size: -; J gene: TRBJ2-1; CDR3 DNA: TGTGCCAGCAGTACAGCAGCGGGAGGGCGGTTCTTC; CDR3 protein: CASSTAAGGRFF
V gene: TRBV28; D gene: TRBD1; clone size: -; J gene: TRBJ1-5; CDR3 DNA: TGTGCCAGCAGGCCTGGGACAGGGATCAATCAGCCCCAGCATTTT; CDR3 protein: CASRPGTGINQPQHF
V gene: TRBV29-1; D gene: -; clone size: -; J gene: TRBJ1-2; CDR3 DNA: TGCAGCGTTGAACGGATGACTAACTATGGCTACACCTTC; CDR3 protein: CSVERMTNYGYTF
V gene: TRBV29-1; D gene: TRBD1; clone size: -; J gene: TRBJ2-2; CDR3 DNA: TGCAGCGTAGACAGGGGAGTGGACACCGGGGAGCTGTTTTTT; CDR3 protein: CSVDRGVDTGELFF
V gene: TRBV28; D gene: -; clone size: -; J gene: TRBJ2-6; CDR3 DNA: TGTGCCAGCAGTTTCCAGGAAGCTGGGGCCAACGTCCTGACTTTC; CDR3 protein: CASSFQEAGANVLTF
V gene: TRBV5-1; D gene: TRBD1; clone size: -; J gene: TRBJ2-2; CDR3 DNA: TGCGCCAGCAGCCCTGGGACAGCGAACACCGGGGAGCTGTTTTTT; CDR3 protein: CASSPGTANTGELFF
V gene: TRBV5-8; D gene: TRBD2; clone size: -; J gene: TRBJ2-3; CDR3 DNA: TGTGCCAGCTCCGTAGGCGGGAGGGTAACCACAGATACGCAGTATTTT; CDR3 protein: CASSVGGRVTTDTQYF
V gene: TRBV6-5; D gene: -; clone size: -; J gene: TRBJ2-1; CDR3 DNA: TGTGCCAGCAGTTACAGTCTGGGGGCGAGGAATGAGCAGTTCTTC; CDR3 protein: CASSYSLGARNEQFF
V gene: TRBV7-9; D gene: TRBD2; clone size: -; J gene: TRBJ2-7; CDR3 DNA: TGTGCCAGCAGCAGTAGCGGGTACGAGCAGTACTTC; CDR3 protein: CASSSSGYEQYF
V gene: TRBV6-1; D gene: -; clone size: -; J gene: TRBJ1-1; CDR3 DNA: TGTGCCAGCAGTAGAATGGGGTTCTTGAACACTGAAGCTTTCTTT; CDR3 protein: CASSRMGFLNTEAFF
V gene: TRBV28; D gene: -; clone size: -; J gene: TRBJ1-2; CDR3 DNA: TGTGCCAGCAGGGTCGGGGAGGTCTATGGCTACACCTTC; CDR3 protein: CASRVGEVYGYTF
V gene: TRBV27; D gene: TRBD1; clone size: -; J gene: TRBJ1-2; CDR3 DNA: TGTGCCAGCAGTGGAACACGGACAGGGAACTATGGCTACACCTTC; CDR3 protein: CASSGTRTGNYGYTF
V gene: TRBV18; D gene: -; clone size: -; J gene: TRBJ1-5; CDR3 DNA: TGTGCCAGCTCACCACGCGGGACGGCACCCAATCAGCCCCAGCATTTT; CDR3 protein: CASSPRGTAPNQPQHF
V gene: TRBV28; D gene: -; clone size: -; J gene: TRBJ2-2; CDR3 DNA: TGTGCCAGCAGTTTAAGGACAGGTGGACTAGGGGGTTGGACCGGGGAGCTGTTTTTT; CDR3 protein: CASSLRTGGLGGWTGELFF
V gene: TRBV21-1; D gene: -; clone size: -; J gene: TRBJ2-7; CDR3 DNA: TGTGCCAGCAGGACCTATAAGGTACCCTACGAGCAGTACTTC; CDR3 protein: CASRTYKVPYEQYF
V gene: TRBV5-1; D gene: -; clone size: -; J gene: TRBJ2-2; CDR3 DNA: TGCGCCAGCAGCGCCACCGGGACGGGGAACACCGGGGAGCTGTTTTTT; CDR3 protein: CASSATGTGNTGELFF
V gene: TRBV5-6; D gene: TRBD1; clone size: -; J gene: TRBJ1-4; CDR3 DNA: TGTGCCAGCAGCTTGCCTTGGGCAGGGGGAGATGAAAAACTGTTTTTT; CDR3 protein: CASSLPWAGGDEKLFF
V gene: TRBV7-2; D gene: -; clone size: -; J gene: TRBJ1-1; CDR3 DNA: TGTGCCAGCAGCCCCAGGCCAGGGAACCTGAACACTGAAGCTTTCTTT; CDR3 protein: CASSPRPGNLNTEAFF
V gene: TRBV7-9; D gene: TRBD1; clone size: -; J gene: TRBJ1-6; CDR3 DNA: TGTGCCAGCAGAACCCAGGGGGATTCACCCCTCCACTTT; CDR3 protein: CASRTQGDSPLHF
V gene: TRBV27; D gene: TRBD1; clone size: -; J gene: TRBJ1-5; CDR3 DNA: TGTGCCAGCAGAGCATACAGGGGTAGCAATCAGCCCCAGCATTTT; CDR3 protein: CASRAYRGSNQPQHF
V gene: TRBV7-2; D gene: -; clone size: -; J gene: TRBJ1-5; CDR3 DNA: TGTGCCAGCAGTACTGGTACGAATCAGCCCCAGCATTTT; CDR3 protein: CASSTGTNQPQHF
V gene: TRBV6-4; D gene: -; clone size: -; J gene: TRBJ1-1; CDR3 DNA: TGTGCCAGCGCGCTATCCCCGGGGGGAGAAGCTTTCTTT; CDR3 protein: CASALSPGGEAFF
V gene: TRBV10-1; D gene: TRBD1; clone size: -; J gene: TRBJ2-1; CDR3 DNA: TGCGCCAGCGGTTCTAAGGACAGGGGAAACAATGAGCAGTTCTTC; CDR3 protein: CASGSKDRGNNEQFF
V gene: TRBV7-9; D gene: TRBD1; clone size: -; J gene: TRBJ2-7; CDR3 DNA: TGTGCCAGCAGCTTGGCCGGGACAGGGGCGTACGAGCAGTACTTC; CDR3 protein: CASSLAGTGAYEQYF
V gene: TRBV6-1; D gene: -; clone size: -; J gene: TRBJ2-5; CDR3 DNA: TGTGCCAGCAGTGGACAAGAGACCCAGTACTTC; CDR3 protein: CASSGQETQYF
V gene: TRBV4-3; D gene: -; clone size: -; J gene: TRBJ2-7; CDR3 DNA: TGCGCCAGCAGCCAAGACCGCGGACAGACGACCTACGAGCAGTACTTC; CDR3 protein: CASSQDRGQTTYEQYF
V gene: TRBV5-6; D gene: -; clone size: -; J gene: TRBJ1-1; CDR3 DNA: TGTGCCAGCAGCCCGGGGAGTATGAACACTGAAGCTTTCTTT; CDR3 protein: CASSPGSMNTEAFF
V gene: TRBV19; D gene: -; clone size: -; J gene: TRBJ2-1; CDR3 DNA: TGTGCCAGTAGTATCAGACCAGACTACAATGAGCAGTTCTTC; CDR3 protein: CASSIRPDYNEQFF
V gene: TRBV6-6; D gene: TRBD1; clone size: -; J gene: TRBJ1-6; CDR3 DNA: TGTGCCAGCAGTTCCGGGACAGTTGTAGATTCACCCCTCCACTTT; CDR3 protein: CASSSGTVVDSPLHF
V gene: TRBV5-1; D gene: -; clone size: -; J gene: TRBJ1-3; CDR3 DNA: TGCGCCAGCAGCTTGGCGGCGGACGCTTCTGGAAACACCATATATTTT; CDR3 protein: CASSLAADASGNTIYF
V gene: TRBV5-1; D gene: TRBD2; clone size: -; J gene: TRBJ2-7; CDR3 DNA: TGCGCCAGCAGCTTAAGCGGGACGTCCTACGAGCAGTACTTC; CDR3 protein: CASSLSGTSYEQYF
V gene: TRBV11-2; D gene: -; clone size: -; J gene: TRBJ1-1; CDR3 DNA: TGTGCCAGCAGCTTAGGGAGGGGCAGGGAGAACACTGAAGCTTTCTTT; CDR3 protein: CASSLGRGRENTEAFF
V gene: TRBV6-5; D gene: TRBD2; clone size: -; J gene: TRBJ2-7; CDR3 DNA: TGTGCCAGCAGTCTGGGACTAGCCGGGGAGCAGTACTTC; CDR3 protein: CASSLGLAGEQYF
V gene: TRBV5-1; D gene: -; clone size: once; J gene: TRBJ2-7; CDR3 DNA: TGCGCCAGCAGCTTAGGACAACAGGGCTACGAGCAGTACTTC; CDR3 protein: CASSLGQQGYEQYF
V gene: TRBV19; D gene: -; clone size: once; J gene: TRBJ2-1; CDR3 DNA: TGTGCCAGTGCTTCGGGGAGGCCCTACAATGAGCAGTTCTTC; CDR3 protein: CASASGRPYNEQFF
V gene: TRBV5-1; D gene: -; clone size: once; J gene: TRBJ2-7; CDR3 DNA: TGCGCCAGCAGCTTGTTAGCGGGGGGACAGGGCGAGCAGTACTTC; CDR3 protein: CASSLLAGGQGEQYF
V gene: TRBV5-4; D gene: TRBD2; clone size: -; J gene: TRBJ2-7; CDR3 DNA: TGTGCCAGCATGAGGCGGGGGGGAGACGAGCAGTACTTC; CDR3 protein: CASMRRGGDEQYF
V gene: TRBV5-1; D gene: TRBD1; clone size: -; J gene: TRBJ2-7; CDR3 DNA: TGCGCCAGCAGCTCCCTGACAGGGGCACCCTACGAGCAGTACTTC; CDR3 protein: CASSSLTGAPYEQYF
V gene: TRBV6-6; D gene: -; clone size: -; J gene: TRBJ2-1; CDR3 DNA: TGTGCCAGCAGCGACAATGAGCAGTTCTTC; CDR3 protein: CASSDNEQFF
V gene: TRBV5-1; D gene: -; clone size: once; J gene: TRBJ1-2; CDR3 DNA: TGCGCCAGCAGGGAGCCGGGAGGCAGCTATGGCTACACCTTC; CDR3 protein: CASREPGGSYGYTF
V gene: TRBV28; D gene: -; clone size: -; J gene: TRBJ1-4; CDR3 DNA: TGTGCCAGCAGTTCTCAGGGGCGGGGCGCAACTAATGAAAAACTGTTTTTT; CDR3 protein: CASSSQGRGATNEKLFF
V gene: TRBV29-1; D gene: TRBD1; clone size: -; J gene: TRBJ2-3; CDR3 DNA: TGCAGCGTTGGGGCAGGGGGCGCGACAGATACGCAGTATTTT; CDR3 protein: CSVGAGGATDTQYF
V gene: TRBV4-1; D gene: TRBD2; clone size: -; J gene: TRBJ2-1; CDR3 DNA: TGCGCCAGCAGCCAAGACCCTAGCGGGAGTAGTAATGAGCAGTTCTTC; CDR3 protein: CASSQDPSGSSNEQFF
V gene: TRBV6-6; D gene: -; clone size: -; J gene: TRBJ2-2; CDR3 DNA: TGTGCCAGCAGTTACTCGAGTCGCAACACCGGGGAGCTGTTTTTT; CDR3 protein: CASSYSSRNTGELFF
V gene: TRBV18; D gene: -; clone size: -; J gene: TRBJ2-7; CDR3 DNA: TGTGCCAGCTCACCGAGCCAGGTTAGCTCCTACGAGCAGTACTTC; CDR3 protein: CASSPSQVSSYEQYF
V gene: TRBV28; D gene: -; clone size: -; J gene: TRBJ2-2; CDR3 DNA: TGTGCCAGTGTACGTCTGCGGGGGCAGAACACCGGGGAGCTGTTTTTT; CDR3 protein: CASVRLRGQNTGELFF
V gene: TRBV2; D gene: -; clone size: -; J gene: TRBJ1-5; CDR3 DNA: TGTGCCAGCAGCACACTTGGAGGCGGTGTCGGTAGCAATCAGCCCCAGCATTTT; CDR3 protein: CASSTLGGGVGSNQPQHF
V gene: TRBV9; D gene: -; clone size: few; J gene: TRBJ2-5; CDR3 DNA: TGTGCCAGCAGCCCCCGGGCAGACCAAGAGACCCAGTACTTC; CDR3 protein: CASSPRADQETQYF
V gene: TRBV19; D gene: TRBD2; clone size: -; J gene: TRBJ2-5; CDR3 DNA: TGTGCCAGTAGTATAGAGACTAGCGGGAGGAGAGAGACCCAGTACTTC; CDR3 protein: CASSIETSGRRETQYF
V gene: TRBV11-3; D gene: TRBD2; clone size: -; J gene: TRBJ2-2; CDR3 DNA: TGTGCCAGCAGCTTAGATGGGCGGGAGGGCCGTCGGGAGCTGTTTTTT; CDR3 protein: CASSLDGREGRRELFF
V gene: TRBV25-1; D gene: TRBD2; clone size: -; J gene: TRBJ2-5; CDR3 DNA: TGTGCCAGCAGGGCTAGCGGGAGCCTGGAGACCCAGTACTTC; CDR3 protein: CASRASGSLETQYF